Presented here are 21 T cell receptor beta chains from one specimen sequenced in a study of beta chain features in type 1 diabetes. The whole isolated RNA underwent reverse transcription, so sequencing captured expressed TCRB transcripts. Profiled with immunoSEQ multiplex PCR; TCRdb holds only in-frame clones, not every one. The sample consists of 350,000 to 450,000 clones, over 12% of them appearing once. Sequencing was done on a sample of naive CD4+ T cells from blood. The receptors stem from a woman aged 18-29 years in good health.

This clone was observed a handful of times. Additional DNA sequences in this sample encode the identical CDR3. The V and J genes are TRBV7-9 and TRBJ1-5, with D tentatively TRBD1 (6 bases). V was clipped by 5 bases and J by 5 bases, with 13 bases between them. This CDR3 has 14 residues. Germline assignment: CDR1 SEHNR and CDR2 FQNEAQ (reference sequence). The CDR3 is CASSPDRGDQPQHF. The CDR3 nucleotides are TGTGCCAGCAGCCCGGACAGAGGCGATCAGCCCCAGCATTTT.

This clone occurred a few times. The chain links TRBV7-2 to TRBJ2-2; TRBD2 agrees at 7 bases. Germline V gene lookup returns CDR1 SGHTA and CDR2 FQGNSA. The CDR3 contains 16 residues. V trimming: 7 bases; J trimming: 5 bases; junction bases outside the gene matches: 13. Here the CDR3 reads CASTPSAGAYTGELFF. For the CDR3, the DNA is TGTGCCAGCACCCCATCGGCGGGAGCATATACCGGGGAGCTGTTTTTT.

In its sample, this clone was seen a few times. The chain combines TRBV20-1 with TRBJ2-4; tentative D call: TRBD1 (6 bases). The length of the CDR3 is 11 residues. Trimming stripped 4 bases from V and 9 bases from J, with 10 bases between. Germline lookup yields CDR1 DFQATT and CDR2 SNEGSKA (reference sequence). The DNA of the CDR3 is TGCAGTGCTATCCTAGGGGGCATTCAGTACTTC. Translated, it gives CSAILGGIQYF.

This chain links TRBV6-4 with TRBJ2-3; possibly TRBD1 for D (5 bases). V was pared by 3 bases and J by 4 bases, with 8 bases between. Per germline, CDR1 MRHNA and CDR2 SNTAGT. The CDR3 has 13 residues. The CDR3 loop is CASSEQASDTQYF. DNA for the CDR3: TGTGCCAGCAGTGAACAGGCCTCAGATACGCAGTATTTT.

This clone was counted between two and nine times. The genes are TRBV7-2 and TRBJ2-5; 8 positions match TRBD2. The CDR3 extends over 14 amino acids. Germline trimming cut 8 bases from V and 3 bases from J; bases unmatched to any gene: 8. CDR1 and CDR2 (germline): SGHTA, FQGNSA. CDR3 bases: TGTGCCAGCGGAACCAGCGGGAGTGAAGAGACCCAGTACTTC. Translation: CASGTSGSEETQYF.

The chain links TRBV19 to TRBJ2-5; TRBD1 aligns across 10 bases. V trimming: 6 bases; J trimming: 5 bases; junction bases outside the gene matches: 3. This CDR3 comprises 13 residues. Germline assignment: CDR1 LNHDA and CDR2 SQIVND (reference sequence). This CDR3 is CASSRDRGETQYF. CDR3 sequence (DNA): TGTGCCAGTAGCCGGGACAGGGGCGAGACCCAGTACTTC.

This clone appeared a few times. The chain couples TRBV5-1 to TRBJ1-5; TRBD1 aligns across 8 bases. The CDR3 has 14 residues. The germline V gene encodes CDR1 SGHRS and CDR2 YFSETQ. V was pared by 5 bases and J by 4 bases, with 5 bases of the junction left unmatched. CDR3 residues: CASSITGGNQPQHF. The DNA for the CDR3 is TGCGCCAGCAGTATAACAGGGGGGAATCAGCCCCAGCATTTT.

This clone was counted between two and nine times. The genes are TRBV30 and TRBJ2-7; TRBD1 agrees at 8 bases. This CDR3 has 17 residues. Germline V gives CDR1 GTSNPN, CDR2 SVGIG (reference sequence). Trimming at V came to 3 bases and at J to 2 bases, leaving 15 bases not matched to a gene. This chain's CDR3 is CAWRPGTGNWGTYEQYF. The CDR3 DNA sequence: TGTGCCTGGAGACCCGGGACAGGTAACTGGGGGACCTACGAGCAGTACTTC.

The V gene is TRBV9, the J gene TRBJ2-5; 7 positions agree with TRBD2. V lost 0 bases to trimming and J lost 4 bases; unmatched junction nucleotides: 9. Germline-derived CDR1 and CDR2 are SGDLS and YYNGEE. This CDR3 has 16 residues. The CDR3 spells CASSVGREATLETQYF. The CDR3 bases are TGTGCCAGCAGCGTAGGACGGGAGGCCACATTAGAGACCCAGTACTTC.

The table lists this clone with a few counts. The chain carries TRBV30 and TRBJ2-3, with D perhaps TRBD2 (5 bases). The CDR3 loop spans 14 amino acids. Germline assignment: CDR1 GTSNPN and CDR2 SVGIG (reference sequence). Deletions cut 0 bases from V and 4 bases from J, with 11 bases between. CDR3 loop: CAWSVRGAPDTQYF. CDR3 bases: TGTGCCTGGAGTGTACGGGGAGCCCCAGATACGCAGTATTTT.

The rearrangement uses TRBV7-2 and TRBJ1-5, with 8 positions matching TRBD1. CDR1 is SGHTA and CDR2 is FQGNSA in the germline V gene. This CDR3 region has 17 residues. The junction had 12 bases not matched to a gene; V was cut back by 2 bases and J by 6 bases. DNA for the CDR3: TGTGCCAGCAGCTTAAGGGCTACACCGACAGGGGTTCAGCCCCAGCATTTT. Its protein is CASSLRATPTGVQPQHF.

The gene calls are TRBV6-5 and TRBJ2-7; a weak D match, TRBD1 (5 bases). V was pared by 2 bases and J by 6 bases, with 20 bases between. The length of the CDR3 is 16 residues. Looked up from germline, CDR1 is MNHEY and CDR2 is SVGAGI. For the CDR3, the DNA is TGTGCCAGCAGTTACGTCGGACCTAAGTGGGGCTCCGAGCAGTACTTC. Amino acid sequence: CASSYVGPKWGSEQYF.

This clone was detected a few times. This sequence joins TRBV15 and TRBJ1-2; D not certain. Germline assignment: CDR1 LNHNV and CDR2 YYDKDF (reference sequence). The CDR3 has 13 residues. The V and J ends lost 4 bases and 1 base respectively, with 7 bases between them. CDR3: CATSTRGNYGYTF. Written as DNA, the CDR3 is TGTGCCACCAGCACCCGGGGTAACTATGGCTACACCTTC.

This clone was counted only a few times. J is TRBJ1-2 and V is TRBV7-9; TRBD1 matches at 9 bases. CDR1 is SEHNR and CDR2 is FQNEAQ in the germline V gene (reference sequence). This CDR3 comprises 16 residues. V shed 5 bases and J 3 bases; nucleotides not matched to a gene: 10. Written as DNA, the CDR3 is TGTGCCAGCAGCCCCTCTGGGACAGGGCGCGACTATGGCTACACCTTC. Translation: CASSPSGTGRDYGYTF.

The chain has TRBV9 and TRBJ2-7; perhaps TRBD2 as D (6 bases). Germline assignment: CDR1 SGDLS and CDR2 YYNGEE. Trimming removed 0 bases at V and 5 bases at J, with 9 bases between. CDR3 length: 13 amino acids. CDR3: CASSVAGVNEQYF. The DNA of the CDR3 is TGTGCCAGCAGCGTAGCGGGAGTCAACGAGCAGTACTTC.

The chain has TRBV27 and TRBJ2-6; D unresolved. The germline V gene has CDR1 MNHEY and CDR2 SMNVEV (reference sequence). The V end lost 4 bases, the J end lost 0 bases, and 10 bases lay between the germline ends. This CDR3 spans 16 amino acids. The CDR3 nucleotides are TGTGCCAGCAGTTGGGCAGAGAGCTCTGGGGCCAACGTCCTGACTTTC. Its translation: CASSWAESSGANVLTF. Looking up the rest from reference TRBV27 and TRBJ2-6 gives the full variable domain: EAQVTQNPRYLITVTGKKLTVTCSQNMNHEYMSWYRQDPGLGLRQIYYSMNVEVTDKGDVPEGYKVSRKEKRNFPLILESPSPNQTSLYFCASSWAESSGANVLTFGAGSRLTVL.

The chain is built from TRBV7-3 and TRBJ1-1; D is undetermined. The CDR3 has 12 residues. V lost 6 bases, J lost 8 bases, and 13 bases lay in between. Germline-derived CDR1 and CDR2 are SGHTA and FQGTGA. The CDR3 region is CASSLVRGEAFF. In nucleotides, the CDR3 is TGTGCCAGCAGTCTAGTCCGAGGGGAAGCTTTCTTT.

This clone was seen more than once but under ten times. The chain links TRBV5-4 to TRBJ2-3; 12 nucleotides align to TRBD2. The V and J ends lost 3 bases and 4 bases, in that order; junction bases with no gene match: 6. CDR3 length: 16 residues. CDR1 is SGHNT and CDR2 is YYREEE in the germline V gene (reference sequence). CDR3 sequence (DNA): TGTGCCAGCAGCTGGGGACTAGCGGGTGGTGCAGATACGCAGTATTTT. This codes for CASSWGLAGGADTQYF.

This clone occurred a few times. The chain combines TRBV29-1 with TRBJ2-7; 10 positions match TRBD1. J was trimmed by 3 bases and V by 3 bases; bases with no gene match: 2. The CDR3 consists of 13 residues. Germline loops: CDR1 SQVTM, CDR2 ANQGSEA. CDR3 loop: CSVDRDRGYEQYF. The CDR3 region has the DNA TGCAGCGTTGACCGGGACAGGGGCTACGAGCAGTACTTC.

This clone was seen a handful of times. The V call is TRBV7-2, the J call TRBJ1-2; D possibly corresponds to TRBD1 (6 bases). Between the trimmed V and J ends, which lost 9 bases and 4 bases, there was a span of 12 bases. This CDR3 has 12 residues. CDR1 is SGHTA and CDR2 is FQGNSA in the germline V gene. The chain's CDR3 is CASAGGAYGYTF. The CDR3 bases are TGTGCCAGTGCGGGGGGCGCCTATGGCTACACCTTC.

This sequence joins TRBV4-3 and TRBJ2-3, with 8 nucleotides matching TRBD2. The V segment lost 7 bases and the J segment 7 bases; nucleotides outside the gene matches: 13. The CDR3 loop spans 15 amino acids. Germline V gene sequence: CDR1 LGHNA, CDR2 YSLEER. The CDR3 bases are TGCGCCAGCACCTCTGGGGTAGCGGGAATAAATACGCAGTATTTT. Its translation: CASTSGVAGINTQYF.